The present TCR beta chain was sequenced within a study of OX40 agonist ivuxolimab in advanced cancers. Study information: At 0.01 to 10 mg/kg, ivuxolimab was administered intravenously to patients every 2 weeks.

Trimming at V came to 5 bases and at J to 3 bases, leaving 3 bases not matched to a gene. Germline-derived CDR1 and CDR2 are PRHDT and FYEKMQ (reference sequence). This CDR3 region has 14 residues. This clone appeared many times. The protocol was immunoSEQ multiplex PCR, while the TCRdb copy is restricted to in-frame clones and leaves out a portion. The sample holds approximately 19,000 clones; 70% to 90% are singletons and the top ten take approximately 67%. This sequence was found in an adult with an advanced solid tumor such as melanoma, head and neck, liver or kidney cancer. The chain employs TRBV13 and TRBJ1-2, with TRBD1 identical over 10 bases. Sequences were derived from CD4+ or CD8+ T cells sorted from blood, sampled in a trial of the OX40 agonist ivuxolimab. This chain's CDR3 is CASSQGTGDYGYTF. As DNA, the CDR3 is TGTGCCAGCAGCCAGGGGACAGGGGACTATGGCTACACCTTC.